Listed below are T cell receptor beta chains from one sample, sequenced in a study of blood T cells in healthy people across ages. TCRdb re-derived calls from the 5' RACE reads in MiXCR, one entry per CDR3 protein. The table has over 1,200,000 distinct CDR3 sequences, 59% seen once; the top ten hold about 6.3%. Sample: blood. The receptors were gathered from a man younger than 35 in good health. Both conserved end residues are part of each CDR3. D genes are given only for firm matches. Size is stated for part of the rows, as once, few or many counts, or as a class when the clone is expanded.

D	V	J	size	CDR3	DNA
TRBD2	TRBV29-1	TRBJ2-1	-	CSVDSGVVPEQFF	TGCAGCGTTGATAGCGGGGTTGTGCCTGAGCAGTTCTTC
TRBD2	TRBV7-2	TRBJ2-7	-	CASSLTAGGQNEQYF	TGTGCCAGCAGCTTAACAGCGGGAGGGCAGAATGAGCAGTACTTC
TRBD1	TRBV5-1	TRBJ2-3	few	CASSLDGTGGTDTQYF	TGCGCCAGCAGCTTGGACGGGACAGGTGGGACAGATACGCAGTATTTT
-	TRBV7-9	TRBJ2-5	-	CASSLVRGLRETQYF	TGTGCCAGCAGCTTAGTCCGAGGGCTACGAGAGACCCAGTACTTC
-	TRBV7-9	TRBJ1-2	-	CASSYREGTPLYNYGYTF	TGTGCCAGCAGTTACCGCGAGGGGACTCCCCTATATAACTATGGCTACACCTTC
-	TRBV10-3	TRBJ2-2	-	CAISEKGRDTGELFF	TGTGCCATCAGTGAGAAAGGACGGGACACCGGGGAGCTGTTTTTT
-	TRBV7-2	TRBJ2-7	-	CASSLGGSKGYEQYF	TGTGCCAGCAGCTTAGGGGGAAGTAAGGGCTACGAGCAGTACTTC
TRBD1	TRBV20-1	TRBJ2-7	-	CSPTPGQTFYEQYF	TGCAGTCCCACACCGGGACAGACATTCTACGAGCAGTACTTC
-	TRBV10-1	TRBJ2-7	few	CASSGDTSSYEQYF	TGCGCCAGCAGTGGGGACACCAGCTCCTACGAGCAGTACTTC
TRBD1	TRBV6-6	TRBJ2-7	-	CASSPRTGGTPGEQYF	TGTGCCAGCAGTCCCCGGACAGGGGGTACCCCGGGCGAGCAGTACTTC
-	TRBV27	TRBJ2-7	-	CASSPWSSAGEQYF	TGTGCCAGCAGTCCCTGGTCATCTGCTGGGGAGCAGTACTTC
TRBD1	TRBV6-5	TRBJ1-1	-	CASSSSRTGGLSGTEAFF	TGTGCCAGCAGCTCCTCACGGACAGGGGGCCTAAGTGGCACTGAAGCTTTCTTT
TRBD1	TRBV29-1	TRBJ2-7	few	CSVQPGQSYEQYF	TGCAGCGTGCAACCGGGACAGTCCTACGAGCAGTACTTC
-	TRBV25-1	TRBJ1-3	-	CASSRGTSTGDTIYF	TGTGCCAGCTCCCGGGGGACTTCGACGGGGGACACCATATATTTT
-	TRBV4-1	TRBJ2-7	-	CASSQEGTRYEQYF	TGCGCCAGCAGCCAAGAGGGGACTCGCTACGAGCAGTACTTC
TRBD2	TRBV10-3	TRBJ2-3	few	CAISVGLAGSTDTQYF	TGTGCCATCAGTGTCGGACTAGCGGGGTCCACAGATACGCAGTATTTT
TRBD2	TRBV7-9	TRBJ2-1	-	CASSLSGGLGNEQFF	TGTGCCAGCAGCTTGTCGGGGGGGCTCGGCAATGAGCAGTTCTTC
TRBD2	TRBV9	TRBJ2-5	-	CASSARSSSGRGETQYF	TGTGCCAGCAGCGCAAGGTCCTCTAGCGGAAGGGGAGAGACCCAGTACTTC
-	TRBV20-1	TRBJ1-2	few	CSARRQSYGYTF	TGCAGTGCTAGGAGACAGTCCTATGGCTACACCTTC
TRBD2	TRBV3-1	TRBJ2-4	-	CASSDSQSREQYF	TGTGCCAGCAGCGACAGTCAATCGCGGGAGCAGTACTTC
-	TRBV2	TRBJ2-6	-	CASTVDPSGANVLTF	TGTGCCAGCACTGTCGACCCCTCTGGGGCCAACGTCCTGACTTTC
TRBD1	TRBV20-1	TRBJ1-6	-	CSARPTGTGTSPLHF	TGCAGTGCTAGACCCACCGGGACAGGGACTTCACCCCTCCACTTT
-	TRBV12-3/TRBV12-4	TRBJ2-3	-	CASTLMREDTQYF	TGTGCCAGCACCTTGATGCGTGAAGATACGCAGTATTTT
-	TRBV6-1	TRBJ2-2	-	CASSEGQGLGELFF	TGTGCCAGCAGTGAAGGGCAGGGGCTCGGGGAGCTGTTTTTT
TRBD1	TRBV12-3/TRBV12-4	TRBJ1-5	many	CASSSGQGNQPQHF	TGTGCCAGCAGCTCCGGACAGGGGAATCAGCCCCAGCATTTT
-	TRBV20-1	TRBJ2-7	few	CSAQNRALSPYEQYF	TGCAGTGCACAAAACAGGGCCCTAAGTCCCTACGAGCAGTACTTC
-	TRBV6-2/TRBV6-3	TRBJ2-7	few	CASSAQASYEQYF	TGTGCCAGCAGTGCGCAGGCGAGCTACGAGCAGTACTTC
-	TRBV27	TRBJ2-7	few	CASSFGANYEQYF	TGTGCCAGCAGTTTCGGGGCAAACTACGAGCAGTACTTC
TRBD1	TRBV7-2	TRBJ2-7	-	CASSLEGQPSYEQYF	TGTGCCAGCAGCTTAGAGGGACAGCCATCCTACGAGCAGTACTTC
-	TRBV7-6	TRBJ2-2	-	CASSTFNTGELFF	TGTGCCAGCAGCACTTTCAACACCGGGGAGCTGTTTTTT
TRBD2	TRBV28	TRBJ2-5	-	CASTPKREWETQYF	TGTGCCAGCACCCCAAAGCGGGAGTGGGAGACCCAGTACTTC
TRBD1	TRBV5-1	TRBJ2-2	-	CASSLRDSNTGELFF	TGCGCCAGCAGCTTGAGGGACAGTAACACCGGGGAGCTGTTTTTT
TRBD1	TRBV15	TRBJ2-4	few	CATSGPGQNIQYF	TGTGCCACCAGCGGACCGGGACAGAACATTCAGTACTTC
-	TRBV15	TRBJ1-2	-	CATSREPGEGGYTF	TGTGCCACCAGCAGAGAACCCGGGGAAGGTGGCTACACCTTC
TRBD2	TRBV27	TRBJ2-7	-	CASRTYSGVLNEQYF	TGTGCCAGCAGGACCTATAGCGGGGTGTTAAACGAGCAGTACTTC
-	TRBV5-1	TRBJ2-1	once	CASSLEGGRTGNEQFF	TGCGCCAGCAGCTTGGAGGGGGGGAGGACAGGGAATGAGCAGTTCTTC
TRBD1	TRBV6-5	TRBJ2-1	-	CASSYYGTGAHNEQFF	TGTGCCAGCAGTTACTACGGGACAGGGGCCCACAATGAGCAGTTCTTC
-	TRBV20-1	TRBJ2-6	once	CSARRLLDYSGANVLTF	TGCAGTGCTAGGAGGCTATTAGACTACTCTGGGGCCAACGTCCTGACTTTC
TRBD2	TRBV6-6	TRBJ2-3	-	CASRLAGGVDTQYF	TGTGCCAGCAGGCTAGCGGGAGGAGTAGATACGCAGTATTTT
TRBD1	TRBV4-3	TRBJ1-2	-	CASSQDRDRGRVYTF	TGCGCCAGCAGCCAAGACCGCGACAGGGGGCGCGTCTACACCTTC
TRBD2	TRBV7-2	TRBJ2-7	few	CASSLSSGVSYEQYF	TGTGCCAGCAGCTTATCTAGCGGGGTCTCCTACGAGCAGTACTTC